The sample holds a few counts of the clone carrying this T cell receptor beta chain. Antigen specificity is unknown. The data were obtained in a study of T-cell reconstitution after alpha-beta-depleted transplantation in children. Preparation of the TCRbeta library was carried out with unique molecular identifiers. A single record per CDR3 protein comes from TCRdb applying MiXCR to the PCR reads. Of about 200,000 distinct CDR3 sequences listed, around 5.9% are singletons. The CDR3 sequence is 14 residues long. Germline V gives CDR1 SGHTA, CDR2 FQGNSA. The V gene lost 3 bases and the J gene lost 7 bases, with 16 bases spanning the gap. Findings and limits, study-wide: It was reported that alpha-beta T cells came from several hundred expanded graft clones (about two months after transplant).

The chain links TRBV7-2 to TRBJ2-7; D is ambiguous. This clonotype was obtained from a girl in the first two years of life with combined immunodeficiency, due to receive a stem cell transplant. Specimen: PBMCs, collected before TCRalphabeta/CD19-depleted stem cell transplant. This CDR3 is CASSFGRFYWEQYF. The CDR3 DNA sequence: TGTGCCAGCAGCTTCGGCAGGTTCTACTGGGAGCAGTACTTC. The full variable domain, in which reference TRBV7-2 and TRBJ2-7 provide the parts outside the CDR3, is GAGVSQSPSNKVTEKGKDVELRCDPISGHTALYWYRQSLGQGLEFLIYFQGNSAPDKSGLPSDRFSAERTGGSVSTLTIQRTQQEDSAVYLCASSFGRFYWEQYFGPGTRLTVT.